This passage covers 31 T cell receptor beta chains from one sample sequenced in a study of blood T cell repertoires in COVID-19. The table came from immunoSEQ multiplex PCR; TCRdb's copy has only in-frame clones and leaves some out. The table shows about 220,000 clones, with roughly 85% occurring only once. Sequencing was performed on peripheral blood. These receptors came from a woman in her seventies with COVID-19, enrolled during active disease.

The CDR3 DNA is TGTGCCAGCAGCTTAGATTTACCGGGACAGGGCGTCAATAACTATGGCTACACCTTC. Protein product: CASSLDLPGQGVNNYGYTF. The V call is TRBV11-3, the J call TRBJ1-2; 9 nucleotides align to TRBD1. Germline loops: CDR1 SGHNT, CDR2 YENEEA. The CDR3 has 19 amino acids. The J segment lost 1 base and the V segment lost 0 bases, leaving 12 bases of the junction unmatched. Full variable domain (outside the CDR3, taken from reference TRBV11-3 and TRBJ1-2): EAGVVQSPRYKIIEKKQPVAFWCNPISGHNTLYWYLQNLGQGPELLIRYENEEAVDDSQLPKDRFSAERLKGVDSTLKIQPAELGDSAVYLCASSLDLPGQGVNNYGYTFGSGTRLTVV.

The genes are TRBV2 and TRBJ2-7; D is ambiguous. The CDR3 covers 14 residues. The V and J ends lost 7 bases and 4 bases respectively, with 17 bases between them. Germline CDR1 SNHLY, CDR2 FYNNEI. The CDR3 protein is CASKSAESLYEQYF. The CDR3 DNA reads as TGTGCCAGCAAATCGGCGGAATCCCTATACGAGCAGTACTTC. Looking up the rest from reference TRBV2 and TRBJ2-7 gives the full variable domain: EPEVTQTPSHQVTQMGQEVILRCVPISNHLYFYWYRQILGQKVEFLVSFYNNEISEKSEIFDDQFSVERPDGSNFTLKIRSTKLEDSAMYFCASKSAESLYEQYFGPGTRLTVT.

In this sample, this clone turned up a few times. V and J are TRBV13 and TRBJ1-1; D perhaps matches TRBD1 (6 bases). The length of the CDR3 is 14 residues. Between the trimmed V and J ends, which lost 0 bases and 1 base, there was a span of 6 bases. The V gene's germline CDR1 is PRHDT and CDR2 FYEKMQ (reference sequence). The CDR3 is CASSLGGQNTEAFF. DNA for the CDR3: TGTGCCAGCAGCTTAGGGGGACAGAACACTGAAGCTTTCTTT.

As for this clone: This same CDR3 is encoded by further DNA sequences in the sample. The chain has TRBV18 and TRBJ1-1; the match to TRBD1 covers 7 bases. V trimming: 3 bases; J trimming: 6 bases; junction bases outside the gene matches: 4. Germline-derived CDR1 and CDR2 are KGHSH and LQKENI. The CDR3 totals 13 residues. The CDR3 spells CASSPQGDAEAFF. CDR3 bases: TGTGCCAGCTCACCCCAGGGGGACGCTGAAGCTTTCTTT. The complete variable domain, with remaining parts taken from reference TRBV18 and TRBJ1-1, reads NAGVMQNPRHLVRRRGQEARLRCSPMKGHSHVYWYRQLPEEGLKFMVYLQKENIIDESGMPKERFSAEFPKEGPSILRIQQVVRGDSAAYFCASSPQGDAEAFFGQGTRLTVV.

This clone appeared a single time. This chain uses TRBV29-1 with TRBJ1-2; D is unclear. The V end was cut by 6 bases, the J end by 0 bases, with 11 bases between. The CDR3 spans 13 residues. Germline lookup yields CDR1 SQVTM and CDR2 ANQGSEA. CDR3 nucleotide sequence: TGCAGCGTCCCCCCCCGAGCTAACTATGGCTACACCTTC. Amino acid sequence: CSVPPRANYGYTF.

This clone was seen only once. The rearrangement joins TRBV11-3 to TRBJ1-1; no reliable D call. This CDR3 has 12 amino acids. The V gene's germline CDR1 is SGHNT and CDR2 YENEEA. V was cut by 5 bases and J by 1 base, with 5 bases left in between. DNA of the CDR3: TGTGCCAGCAGCACGGGGAACACTGAAGCTTTCTTT. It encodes CASSTGNTEAFF.

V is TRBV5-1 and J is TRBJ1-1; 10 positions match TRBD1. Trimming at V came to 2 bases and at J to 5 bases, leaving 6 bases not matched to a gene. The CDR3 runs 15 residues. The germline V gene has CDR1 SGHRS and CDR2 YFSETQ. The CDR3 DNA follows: TGCGCCAGCAGCTTAGGGGACAGGGGTGGGACTGAAGCTTTCTTT. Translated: CASSLGDRGGTEAFF. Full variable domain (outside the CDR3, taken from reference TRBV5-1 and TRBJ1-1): KAGVTQTPRYLIKTRGQQVTLSCSPISGHRSVSWYQQTPGQGLQFLFEYFSETQRNKGNFPGRFSGRQFSNSRSEMNVSTLELGDSALYLCASSLGDRGGTEAFFGQGTRLTVV.

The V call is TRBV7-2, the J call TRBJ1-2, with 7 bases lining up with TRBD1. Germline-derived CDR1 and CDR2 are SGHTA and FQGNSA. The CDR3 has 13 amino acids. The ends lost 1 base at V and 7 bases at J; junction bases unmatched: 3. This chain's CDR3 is CASSLGGGLGYTF. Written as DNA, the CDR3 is TGTGCCAGCAGCTTAGGAGGGGGCCTTGGCTACACCTTC.

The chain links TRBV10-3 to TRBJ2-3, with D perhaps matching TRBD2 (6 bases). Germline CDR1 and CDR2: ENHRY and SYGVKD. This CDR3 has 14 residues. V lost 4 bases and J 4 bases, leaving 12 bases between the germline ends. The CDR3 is CAISAAPGADTQYF. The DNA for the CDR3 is TGTGCCATCAGTGCCGCCCCGGGGGCAGATACGCAGTATTTT.

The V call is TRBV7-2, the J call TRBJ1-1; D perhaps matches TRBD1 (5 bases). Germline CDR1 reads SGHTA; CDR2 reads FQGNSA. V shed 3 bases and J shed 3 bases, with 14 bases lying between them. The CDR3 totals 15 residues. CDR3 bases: TGTGCCAGCAGCTTCGTTTCGGGGGGGGACACTGAAGCTTTCTTT. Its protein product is CASSFVSGGDTEAFF.

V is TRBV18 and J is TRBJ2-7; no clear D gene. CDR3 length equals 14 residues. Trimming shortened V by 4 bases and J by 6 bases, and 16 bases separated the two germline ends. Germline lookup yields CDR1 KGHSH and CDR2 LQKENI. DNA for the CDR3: TGTGCCAGCTCACGAAATCTAGAGATGGTCGAGCAGTACTTC. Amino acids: CASSRNLEMVEQYF.

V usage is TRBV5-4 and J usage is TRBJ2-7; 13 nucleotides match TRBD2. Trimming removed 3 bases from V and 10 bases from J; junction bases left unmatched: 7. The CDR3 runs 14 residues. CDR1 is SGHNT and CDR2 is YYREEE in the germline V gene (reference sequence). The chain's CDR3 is CASSSTGLAGSQYF. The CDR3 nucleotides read TGTGCCAGCAGCTCGACGGGACTAGCGGGAAGTCAGTACTTC.

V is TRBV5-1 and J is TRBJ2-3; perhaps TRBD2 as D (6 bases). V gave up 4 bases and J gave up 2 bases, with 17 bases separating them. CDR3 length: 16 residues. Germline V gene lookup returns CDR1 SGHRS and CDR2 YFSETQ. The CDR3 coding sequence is TGCGCCAGCAGCGTGGCCGGGACTGGGCTCACAGATACGCAGTATTTT. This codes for CASSVAGTGLTDTQYF.

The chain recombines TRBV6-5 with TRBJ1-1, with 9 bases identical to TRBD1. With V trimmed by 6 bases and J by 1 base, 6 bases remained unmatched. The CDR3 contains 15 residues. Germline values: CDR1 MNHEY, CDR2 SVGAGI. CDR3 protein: CASRRPGQGNTEAFF. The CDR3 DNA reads TGTGCCAGCAGGAGGCCGGGACAGGGGAACACTGAAGCTTTCTTT.

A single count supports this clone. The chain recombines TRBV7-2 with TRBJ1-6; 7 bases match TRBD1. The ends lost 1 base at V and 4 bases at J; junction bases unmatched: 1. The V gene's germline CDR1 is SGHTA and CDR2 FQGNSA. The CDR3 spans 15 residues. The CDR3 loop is CASSLGGQYNSPLHF. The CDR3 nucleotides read TGTGCCAGCAGCTTAGGGGGACAGTATAATTCACCCCTCCACTTT. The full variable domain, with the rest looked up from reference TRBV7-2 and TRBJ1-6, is GAGVSQSPSNKVTEKGKDVELRCDPISGHTALYWYRQSLGQGLEFLIYFQGNSAPDKSGLPSDRFSAERTGGSVSTLTIQRTQQEDSAVYLCASSLGGQYNSPLHFGNGTRLTVT.

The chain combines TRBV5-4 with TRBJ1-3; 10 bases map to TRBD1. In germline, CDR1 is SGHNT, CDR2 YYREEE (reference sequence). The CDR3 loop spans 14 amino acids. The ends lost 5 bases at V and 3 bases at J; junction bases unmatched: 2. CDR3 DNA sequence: TGTGCCAGCAGTTGGGACAGGGGTGGAAACACCATATATTTT. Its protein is CASSWDRGGNTIYF.

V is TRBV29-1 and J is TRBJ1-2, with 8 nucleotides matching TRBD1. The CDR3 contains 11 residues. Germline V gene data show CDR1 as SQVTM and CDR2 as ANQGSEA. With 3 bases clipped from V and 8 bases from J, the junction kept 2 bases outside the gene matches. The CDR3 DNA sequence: TGCAGCGTTGAGGACAGGGAGGGCTACACCTTC. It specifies CSVEDREGYTF.

CDR3 protein: CASSKSRANTEAFF. The CDR3 DNA is TGTGCCAGCAGTAAATCCAGGGCCAACACTGAAGCTTTCTTT. This chain connects TRBV6-5 to TRBJ1-1, with D possibly TRBD1 on 5 matching bases. The V end lost 5 bases, the J end lost 2 bases, and 12 bases lay between the germline ends. Looked up from germline, CDR1 is MNHEY and CDR2 is SVGAGI. The CDR3 extends over 14 amino acids.

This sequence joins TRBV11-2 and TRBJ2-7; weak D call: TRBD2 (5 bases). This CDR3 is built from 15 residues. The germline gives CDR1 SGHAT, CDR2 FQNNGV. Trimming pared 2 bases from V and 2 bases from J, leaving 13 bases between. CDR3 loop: CASSLSRVEAYEQYF. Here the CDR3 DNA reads TGTGCCAGCAGCTTATCGAGGGTAGAGGCCTACGAGCAGTACTTC.

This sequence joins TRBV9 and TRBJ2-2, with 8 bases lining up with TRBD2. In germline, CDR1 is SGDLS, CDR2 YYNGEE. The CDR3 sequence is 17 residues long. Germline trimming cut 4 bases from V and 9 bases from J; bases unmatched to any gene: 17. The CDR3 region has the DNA TGTGCCAGCAGCCCACACGTAACGGGGGGGCTGGGGCGGGAGCTGTTTTTT. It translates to CASSPHVTGGLGRELFF.

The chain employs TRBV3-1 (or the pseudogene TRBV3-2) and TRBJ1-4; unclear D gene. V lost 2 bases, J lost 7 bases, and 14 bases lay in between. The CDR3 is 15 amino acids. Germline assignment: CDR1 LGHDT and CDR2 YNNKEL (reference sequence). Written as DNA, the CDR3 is TGTGCCAGCAGCCAAATGGCTGGTGAGGTTGAAAAACTGTTTTTT. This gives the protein CASSQMAGEVEKLFF.

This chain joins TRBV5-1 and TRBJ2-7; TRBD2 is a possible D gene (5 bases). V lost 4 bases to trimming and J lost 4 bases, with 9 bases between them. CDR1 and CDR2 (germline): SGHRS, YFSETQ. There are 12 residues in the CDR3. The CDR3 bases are TGCGCCAGCAGCCGGGAAGGGTACGAGCAGTACTTC. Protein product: CASSREGYEQYF.

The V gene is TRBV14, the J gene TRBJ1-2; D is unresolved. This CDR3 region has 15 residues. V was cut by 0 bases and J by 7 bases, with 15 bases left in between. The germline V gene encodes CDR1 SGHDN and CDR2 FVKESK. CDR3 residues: CASSQEHGVGGGYTF. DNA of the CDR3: TGTGCCAGCAGCCAAGAGCACGGGGTCGGTGGTGGCTACACCTTC. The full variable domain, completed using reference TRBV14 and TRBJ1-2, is EAGVTQFPSHSVIEKGQTVTLRCDPISGHDNLYWYRRVMGKEIKFLLHFVKESKQDESGMPNNRFLAERTGGTYSTLKVQPAELEDSGVYFCASSQEHGVGGGYTFGSGTRLTVV.

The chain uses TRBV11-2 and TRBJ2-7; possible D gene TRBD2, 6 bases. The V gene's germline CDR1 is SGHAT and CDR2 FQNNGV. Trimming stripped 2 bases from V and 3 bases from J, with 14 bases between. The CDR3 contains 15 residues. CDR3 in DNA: TGTGCCAGCAGCTTAAGTCCCGGCGGGATCTACGAGCAGTACTTC. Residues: CASSLSPGGIYEQYF.

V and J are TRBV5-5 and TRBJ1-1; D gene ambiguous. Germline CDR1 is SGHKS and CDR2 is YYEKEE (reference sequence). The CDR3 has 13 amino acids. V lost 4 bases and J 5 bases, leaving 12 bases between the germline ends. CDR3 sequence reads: CASSREYPTEAFF. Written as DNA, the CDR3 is TGTGCCAGCAGCCGAGAGTATCCTACTGAAGCTTTCTTT. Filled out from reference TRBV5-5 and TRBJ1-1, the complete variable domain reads DAGVTQSPTHLIKTRGQQVTLRCSPISGHKSVSWYQQVLGQGPQFIFQYYEKEERGRGNFPDRFSARQFPNYSSELNVNALLLGDSALYLCASSREYPTEAFFGQGTRLTVV.

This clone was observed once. CDR3 in amino acids: CAWTRVGNTIYF. The CDR3 DNA is TGTGCCTGGACGAGGGTGGGAAACACCATATATTTT. V gene TRBV30 combines with J gene TRBJ1-3; D not resolved. The CDR3 sequence is 12 residues long. V shed 4 bases and J shed 4 bases, with 8 bases lying between them. Germline loops: CDR1 GTSNPN, CDR2 SVGIG (reference sequence).

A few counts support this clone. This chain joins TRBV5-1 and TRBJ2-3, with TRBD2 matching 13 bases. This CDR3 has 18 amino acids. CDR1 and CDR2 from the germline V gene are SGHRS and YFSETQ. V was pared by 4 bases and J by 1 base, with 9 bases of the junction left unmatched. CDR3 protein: CASSHGLAGVVGTDTQYF. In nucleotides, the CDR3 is TGCGCCAGCAGCCACGGACTAGCGGGAGTCGTGGGCACAGATACGCAGTATTTT.

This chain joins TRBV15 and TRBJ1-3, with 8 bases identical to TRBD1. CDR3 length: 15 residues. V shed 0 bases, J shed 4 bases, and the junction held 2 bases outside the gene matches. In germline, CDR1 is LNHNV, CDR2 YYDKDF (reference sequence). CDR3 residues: CATSRDRGQGNTIYF. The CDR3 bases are TGTGCCACCAGCAGAGACAGGGGGCAGGGAAACACCATATATTTT.

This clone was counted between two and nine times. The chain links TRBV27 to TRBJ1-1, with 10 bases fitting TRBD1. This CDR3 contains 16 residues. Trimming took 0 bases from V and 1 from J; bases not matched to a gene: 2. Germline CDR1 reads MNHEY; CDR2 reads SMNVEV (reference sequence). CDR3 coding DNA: TGTGCCAGCAGTTTATCGACAGGGGGCGCGAACACTGAAGCTTTCTTT. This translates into CASSLSTGGANTEAFF.

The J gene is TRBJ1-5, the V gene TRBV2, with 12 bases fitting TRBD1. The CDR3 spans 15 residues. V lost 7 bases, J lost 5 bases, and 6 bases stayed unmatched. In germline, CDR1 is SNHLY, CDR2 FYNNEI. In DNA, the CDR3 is TGTGCCAGCAATTCGGGACAGGGGGCTTATCAGCCCCAGCATTTT. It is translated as CASNSGQGAYQPQHF.

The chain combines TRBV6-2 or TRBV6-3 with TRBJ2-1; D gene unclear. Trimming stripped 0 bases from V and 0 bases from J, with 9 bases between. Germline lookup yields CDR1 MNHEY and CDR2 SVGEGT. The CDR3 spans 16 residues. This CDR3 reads CASSYSLQSSYNEQFF. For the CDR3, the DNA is TGTGCCAGCAGTTACTCGTTACAGAGCTCCTACAATGAGCAGTTCTTC.